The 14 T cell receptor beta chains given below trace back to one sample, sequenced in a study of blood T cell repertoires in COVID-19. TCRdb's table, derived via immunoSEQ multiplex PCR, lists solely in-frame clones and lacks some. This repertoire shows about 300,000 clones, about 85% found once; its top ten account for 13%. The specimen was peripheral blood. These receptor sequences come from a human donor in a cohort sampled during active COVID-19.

CDR3 in amino acids: CASSMTGGQDTEAFF. The CDR3 region has the DNA TGTGCCAGCAGCATGACAGGGGGCCAGGACACTGAAGCTTTCTTT. The chain recombines TRBV7-3 with TRBJ1-1; 10 nucleotides agree with TRBD1. J lost 3 bases, V lost 5 bases, and 6 bases had no gene match. The CDR3 is 15 amino acids. CDR1 is SGHTA and CDR2 is FQGTGA in the germline V gene.

CDR3 nucleotides: TGCGCCAGCAGCTTGGACGGGAGGGTTTACGGGGAGCTGTTTTTT. Its protein product is CASSLDGRVYGELFF. The V and J genes are TRBV5-1 and TRBJ2-2; 8 bases align to TRBD2. After removal of 0 bases from V and 7 bases from J, the junction contained 5 bases not matched to a gene. The CDR3 covers 15 residues. CDR1 is SGHRS, CDR2 YFSETQ, per germline.

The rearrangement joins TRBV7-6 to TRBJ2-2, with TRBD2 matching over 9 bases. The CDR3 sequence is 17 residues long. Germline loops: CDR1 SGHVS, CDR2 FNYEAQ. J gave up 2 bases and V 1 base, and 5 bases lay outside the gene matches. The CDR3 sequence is CASSLVPAGGNTGELFF. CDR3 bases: TGTGCCAGCAGCTTAGTTCCAGCGGGAGGTAACACCGGGGAGCTGTTTTTT.

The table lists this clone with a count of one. The CDR3 DNA sequence: TGTGCCAGCAGTTTGCAGGGGGTGAATTCACCCCTCCACTTT. Amino acids: CASSLQGVNSPLHF. The J gene is TRBJ1-6, the V gene TRBV6-5, with 7 nucleotides matching TRBD1. This CDR3 has 14 amino acids. Germline assignment: CDR1 MNHEY and CDR2 SVGAGI. Trimming at V came to 4 bases and at J to 7 bases, leaving 4 bases not matched to a gene.

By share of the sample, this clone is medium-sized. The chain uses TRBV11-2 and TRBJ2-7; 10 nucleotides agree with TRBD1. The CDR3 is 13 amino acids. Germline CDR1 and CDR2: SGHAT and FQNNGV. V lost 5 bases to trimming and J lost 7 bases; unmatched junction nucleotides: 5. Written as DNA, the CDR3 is TGTGCCAGCAGCCGGGGACAGGGGAATGAGCAGTACTTC. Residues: CASSRGQGNEQYF.

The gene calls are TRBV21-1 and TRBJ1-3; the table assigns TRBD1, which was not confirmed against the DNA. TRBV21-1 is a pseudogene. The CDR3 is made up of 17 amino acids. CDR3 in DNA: TGTGCCAGCAGCAAGGACAGGGAAGTAGAGACTGGAAACACCATATATTTT. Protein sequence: CASSKDREVETGNTIYF.

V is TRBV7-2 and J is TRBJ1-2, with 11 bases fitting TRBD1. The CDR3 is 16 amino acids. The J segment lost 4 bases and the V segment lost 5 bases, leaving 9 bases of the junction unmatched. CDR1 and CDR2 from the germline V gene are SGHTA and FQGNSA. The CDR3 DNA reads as TGTGCCAGCAGCCCAGACCTCGGGACAGGGGGCTATGGCTACACCTTC. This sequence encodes CASSPDLGTGGYGYTF.

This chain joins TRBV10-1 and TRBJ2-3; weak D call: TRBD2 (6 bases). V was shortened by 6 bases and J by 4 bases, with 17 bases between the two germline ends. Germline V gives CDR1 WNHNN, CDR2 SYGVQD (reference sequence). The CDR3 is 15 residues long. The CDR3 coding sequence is TGCGCCAGCAGCGATTACGGGAGAGGGTCAGATACGCAGTATTTT. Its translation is CASSDYGRGSDTQYF.

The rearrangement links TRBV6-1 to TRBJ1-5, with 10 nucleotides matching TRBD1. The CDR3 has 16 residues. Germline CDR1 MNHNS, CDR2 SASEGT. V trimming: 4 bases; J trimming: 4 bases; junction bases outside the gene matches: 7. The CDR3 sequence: CASSAWDRGANQPQHF. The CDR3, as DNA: TGTGCCAGCAGTGCTTGGGACAGGGGAGCAAATCAGCCCCAGCATTTT.

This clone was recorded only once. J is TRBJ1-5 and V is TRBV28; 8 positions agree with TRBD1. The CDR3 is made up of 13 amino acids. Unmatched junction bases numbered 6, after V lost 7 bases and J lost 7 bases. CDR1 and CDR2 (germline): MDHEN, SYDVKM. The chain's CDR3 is CASTPDRAQPQHF. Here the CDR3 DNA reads TGTGCCAGCACCCCGGACAGGGCACAGCCCCAGCATTTT.

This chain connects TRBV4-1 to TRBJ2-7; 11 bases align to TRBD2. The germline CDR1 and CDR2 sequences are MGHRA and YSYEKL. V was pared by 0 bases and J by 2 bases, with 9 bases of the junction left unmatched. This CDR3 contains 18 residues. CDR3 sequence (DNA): TGCGCCAGCAGCCAAGAAAGGGCTACTAGCGGGAGAGCCTACGAGCAGTACTTC. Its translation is CASSQERATSGRAYEQYF.

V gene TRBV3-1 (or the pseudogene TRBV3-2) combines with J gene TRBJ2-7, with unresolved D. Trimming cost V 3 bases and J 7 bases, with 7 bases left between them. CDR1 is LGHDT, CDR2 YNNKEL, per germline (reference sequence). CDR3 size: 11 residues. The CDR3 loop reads CASSHSQEQYF. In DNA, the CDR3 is TGTGCCAGCAGCCACTCGCAGGAGCAGTACTTC.

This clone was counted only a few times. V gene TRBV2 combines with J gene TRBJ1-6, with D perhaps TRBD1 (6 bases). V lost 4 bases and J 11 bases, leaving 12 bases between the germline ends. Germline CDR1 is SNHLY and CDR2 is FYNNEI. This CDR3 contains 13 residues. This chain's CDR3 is CASSGTENPPLHF. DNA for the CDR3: TGTGCCAGCAGTGGGACAGAGAATCCACCCCTCCACTTT.

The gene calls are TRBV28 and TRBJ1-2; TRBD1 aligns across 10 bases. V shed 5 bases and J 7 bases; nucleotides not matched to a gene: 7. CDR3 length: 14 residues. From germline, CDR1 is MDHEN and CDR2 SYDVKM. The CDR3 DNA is TGTGCCAGCAGTGGCGGGACAGGGGTGTTTGGCTACACCTTC. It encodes CASSGGTGVFGYTF.